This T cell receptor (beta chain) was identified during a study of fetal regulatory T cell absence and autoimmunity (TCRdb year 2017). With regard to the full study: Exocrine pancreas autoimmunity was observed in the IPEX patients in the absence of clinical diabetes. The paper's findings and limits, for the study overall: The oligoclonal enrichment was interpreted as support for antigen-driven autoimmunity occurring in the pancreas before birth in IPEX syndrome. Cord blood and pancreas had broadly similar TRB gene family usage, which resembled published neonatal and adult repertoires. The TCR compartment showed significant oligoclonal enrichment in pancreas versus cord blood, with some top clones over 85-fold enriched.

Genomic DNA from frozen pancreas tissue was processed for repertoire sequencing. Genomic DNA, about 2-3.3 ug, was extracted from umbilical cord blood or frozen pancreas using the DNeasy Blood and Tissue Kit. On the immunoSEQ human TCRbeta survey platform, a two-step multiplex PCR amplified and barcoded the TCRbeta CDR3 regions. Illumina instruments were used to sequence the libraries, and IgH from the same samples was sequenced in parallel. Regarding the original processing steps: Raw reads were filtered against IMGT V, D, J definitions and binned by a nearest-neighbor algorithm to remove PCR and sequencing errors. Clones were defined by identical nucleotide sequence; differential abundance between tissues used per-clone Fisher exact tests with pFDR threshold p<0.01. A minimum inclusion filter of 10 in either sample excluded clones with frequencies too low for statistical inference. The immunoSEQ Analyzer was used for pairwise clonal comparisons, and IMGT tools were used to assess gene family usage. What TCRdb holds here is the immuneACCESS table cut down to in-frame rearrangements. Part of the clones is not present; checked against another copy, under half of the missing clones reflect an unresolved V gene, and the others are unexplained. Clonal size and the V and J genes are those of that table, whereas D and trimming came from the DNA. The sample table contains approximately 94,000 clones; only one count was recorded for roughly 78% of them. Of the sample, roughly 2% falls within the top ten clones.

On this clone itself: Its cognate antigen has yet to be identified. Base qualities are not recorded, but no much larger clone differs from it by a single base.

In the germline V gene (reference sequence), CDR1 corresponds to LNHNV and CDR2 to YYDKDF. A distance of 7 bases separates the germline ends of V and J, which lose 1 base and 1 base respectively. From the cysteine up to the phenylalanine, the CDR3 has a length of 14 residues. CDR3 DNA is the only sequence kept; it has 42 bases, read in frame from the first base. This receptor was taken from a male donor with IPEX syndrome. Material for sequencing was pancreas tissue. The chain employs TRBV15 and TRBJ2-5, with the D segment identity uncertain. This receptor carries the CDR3 CATSRGGGQETQYF. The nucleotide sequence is TGTGCCACCAGCAGAGGCGGCGGCCAAGAGACCCAGTACTTC.